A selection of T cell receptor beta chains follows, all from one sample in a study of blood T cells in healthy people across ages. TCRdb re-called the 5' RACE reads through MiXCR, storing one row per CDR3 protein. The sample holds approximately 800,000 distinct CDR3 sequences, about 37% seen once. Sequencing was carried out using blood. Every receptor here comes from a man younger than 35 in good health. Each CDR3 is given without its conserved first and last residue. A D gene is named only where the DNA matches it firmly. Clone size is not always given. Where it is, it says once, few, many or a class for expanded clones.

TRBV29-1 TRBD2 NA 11 SVGASGSDTQY
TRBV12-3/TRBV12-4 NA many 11 ASSLEGLYGYT
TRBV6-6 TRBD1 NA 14 ASSLPGQGAHNEQF
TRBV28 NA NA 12 ASREAGRTGELF
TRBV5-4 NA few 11 ASSLDSTGELF
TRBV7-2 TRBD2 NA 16 ASSPPVGSGGAGNEQF
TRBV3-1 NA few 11 ASSQATKYEQY
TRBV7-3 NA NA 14 ASSLNSHPGAGELF
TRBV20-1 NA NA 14 SARVPHRADNSPLH
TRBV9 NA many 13 ASSVTQGTYYGYT
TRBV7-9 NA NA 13 ASARKVRFGNTIY
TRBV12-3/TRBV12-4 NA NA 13 AGSLLGGSYNEQY
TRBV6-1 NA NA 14 ASSERASYSNQPQH
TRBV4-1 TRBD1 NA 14 ASSQSRTGAGEKLF
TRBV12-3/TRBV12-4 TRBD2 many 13 ASSPIPSGGYEQY
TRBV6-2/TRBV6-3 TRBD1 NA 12 ASSRQGVSTEAF
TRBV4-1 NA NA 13 ASSQGDWNTGELF
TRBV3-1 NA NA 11 ASSQDRQAEQY
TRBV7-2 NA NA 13 AGSLMAGNTGELF
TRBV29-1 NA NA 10 SVEDLANTIY